A single sample gave rise to the 5 T cell receptor beta chains below, sequenced in a study of blood T cell repertoires in COVID-19. Measured with immunoSEQ multiplex PCR; TCRdb has only the in-frame clones, and not every one. This sample has roughly 68,000 clones, with 83% found just once. Sequencing used peripheral blood. The receptors derive from a woman of 80 years or more with acute or convalescent COVID-19.

V gene TRBV5-6 combines with J gene TRBJ1-1; D remains ambiguous. Trimming removed 1 base at V and 6 bases at J, with 4 bases between. CDR1 is SGHDT, CDR2 YYEEEE, per germline. This CDR3 has 11 residues. This chain's CDR3 is CASSLLSEAFF. The CDR3, as DNA: TGTGCCAGCAGCTTGCTTTCTGAAGCTTTCTTT. Using reference TRBV5-6 and TRBJ1-1 for the parts outside the CDR3, the full variable domain is DAGVTQSPTHLIKTRGQQVTLRCSPKSGHDTVSWYQQALGQGPQFIFQYYEEEERQRGNFPDRFSGHQFPNYSSELNVNALLLGDSALYLCASSLLSEAFFGQGTRLTVV.

V usage is TRBV7-9 and J usage is TRBJ1-1, with D perhaps matching TRBD1 (5 bases). Germline V gives CDR1 SEHNR, CDR2 FQNEAQ (reference sequence). The length of the CDR3 is 14 residues. V was cut by 5 bases and J by 7 bases, with 17 bases left in between. This CDR3 reads CASSLSIGRGEAFF. CDR3 nucleotides: TGTGCCAGCAGCCTGTCTATAGGAAGGGGTGAAGCTTTCTTT.

CDR3 nucleotides: TGTGCCAGCAGTCTGGGACTAGCGGAGTTCTTC. Amino acid sequence: CASSLGLAEFF. The chain links TRBV27 to TRBJ2-1, with 11 bases fitting TRBD2. The germline CDR1 and CDR2 sequences are MNHEY and SMNVEV (reference sequence). V dropped 5 bases and J dropped 14; count of bases not matched to a gene: 2. The CDR3 has 11 residues.

V usage is TRBV13 and J usage is TRBJ2-3, with 14 bases fitting TRBD2. Germline CDR1 and CDR2: PRHDT and FYEKMQ (reference sequence). The ends lost 3 bases at V and 6 bases at J; junction bases unmatched: 5. CDR3 size: 16 residues. DNA of the CDR3: TGTGCCAGCAGCTTGGGACTAGCGGGGGCCCGGGATACGCAGTATTTT. As protein: CASSLGLAGARDTQYF.

CDR3 sequence (DNA): TGTGCCAGCAGCCGATTGGGAGGGGAGTCTGAAGCTTTCTTT. Amino acid sequence: CASSRLGGESEAFF. The rearrangement joins TRBV25-1 to TRBJ1-1; possibly TRBD1 for D (5 bases). The CDR3 is made up of 14 amino acids. V was clipped by 6 bases and J by 6 bases, with 17 bases between them. Germline V gene lookup returns CDR1 MGHDK and CDR2 SYGVNS.